Presented here are 14 T cell receptor beta chains from one specimen sequenced in a study of PD-1 blockade in classical Hodgkin lymphoma. Only in-frame clones appear in the TCRdb table, and some are missing; sequencing was by immunoSEQ multiplex PCR. The sample carries about 97,000 clones, 75% to 90% recorded once. Relapse after autologous stem cell transplantation occurred in every patient, and brentuximab vedotin exposure varied. Sequenced material: peripheral blood mononuclear cells (PBMCs), taken at baseline. These receptor sequences come from a human donor with classical Hodgkin lymphoma.

This chain joins TRBV9 and TRBJ2-2, with 8 bases identical to TRBD1. The CDR3 sequence is 16 residues long. Germline CDR1 and CDR2: SGDLS and YYNGEE. J was trimmed by 4 bases and V by 0 bases; bases with no gene match: 5. The CDR3 sequence is CASSVVPTGGTGELFF. DNA of the CDR3: TGTGCCAGCAGCGTAGTACCCACAGGGGGCACCGGGGAGCTGTTTTTT.

The genes are TRBV5-6 and TRBJ1-4, with unresolved D. Trimming cost V 1 base and J 0 bases, with 4 bases left between them. The CDR3 has 14 amino acids. The germline V gene has CDR1 SGHDT and CDR2 YYEEEE. CDR3 bases: TGTGCCAGCAGCTTGCAGACAACTAATGAAAAACTGTTTTTT. Protein: CASSLQTTNEKLFF.

This rearrangement joins TRBV7-9 to TRBJ1-2, with 9 nucleotides matching TRBD1. The V and J ends lost 5 bases and 4 bases, in that order; junction bases with no gene match: 2. Germline V CDR1 and CDR2: SEHNR, FQNEAQ (reference sequence). This CDR3 comprises 13 residues. In DNA, the CDR3 is TGTGCCAGCAGCGCGGGACAGGGCTATGGCTACACCTTC. Its protein is CASSAGQGYGYTF. Using reference TRBV7-9 and TRBJ1-2 for the parts outside the CDR3, the full variable domain is DTGVSQNPRHKITKRGQNVTFRCDPISEHNRLYWYRQTLGQGPEFLTYFQNEAQLEKSRLLSDRFSAERPKGSFSTLEIQRTEQGDSAMYLCASSAGQGYGYTFGSGTRLTVV.

The chain is built from TRBV7-8 and TRBJ1-2; D may be TRBD1 (6 bases). The CDR3 extends over 15 amino acids. Trimming shortened V by 5 bases and J by 2 bases, and 15 bases separated the two germline ends. CDR1 is SGHVS and CDR2 is FQNEAQ in the germline V gene. The CDR3 loop is CASSPRDTKNYGYTF. CDR3 nucleotide sequence: TGTGCCAGCAGCCCCCGGGACACAAAAAACTATGGCTACACCTTC.

The chain joins TRBV27 to TRBJ1-2, with 9 nucleotides matching TRBD1. Germline trimming cut 5 bases from V and 8 bases from J; bases unmatched to any gene: 12. CDR1 and CDR2 from the germline V gene are MNHEY and SMNVEV (reference sequence). The CDR3 loop spans 15 amino acids. CDR3 amino acids: CASSTMRTGEGGYTF. The CDR3 DNA reads TGTGCCAGCAGTACGATGAGGACAGGGGAGGGCGGCTACACCTTC.

This chain links TRBV7-9 with TRBJ1-1, with D perhaps TRBD1 (5 bases). Trimming took off 6 bases at V and 7 bases at J, with 18 bases between the two ends. From germline, CDR1 is SEHNR and CDR2 FQNEAQ (reference sequence). This CDR3 is 14 amino acids long. Here the CDR3 reads CASRRVRGDGEAFF. The CDR3, as DNA: TGTGCCAGCAGGCGGGTTAGGGGAGACGGTGAAGCTTTCTTT.

This chain links TRBV10-3 with TRBJ2-7; D remains ambiguous. Germline V lookup: CDR1 ENHRY, CDR2 SYGVKD. The CDR3 extends over 14 amino acids. Trimming stripped 0 bases from V and 2 bases from J, with 8 bases between. The CDR3 spells CAISESRWTYEQYF. The CDR3 DNA reads as TGTGCCATCAGTGAGTCCCGATGGACCTACGAGCAGTACTTC.

V is TRBV20-1 and J is TRBJ2-7, with TRBD1 as a possible D gene (5 bases). The CDR3 is 11 amino acids. V shed 5 bases and J shed 6 bases, with 11 bases lying between them. In germline, CDR1 is DFQATT, CDR2 SNEGSKA (reference sequence). CDR3 sequence reads: CSAVQGREQYF. In DNA, the CDR3 is TGCAGTGCTGTGCAGGGCCGCGAGCAGTACTTC.

This clone was seen a few times. This chain links TRBV28 with TRBJ2-3; D call uncertain. V was shortened by 9 bases and J by 6 bases, with 10 bases between the two germline ends. Looked up from germline, CDR1 is MDHEN and CDR2 is SYDVKM. The CDR3 is 11 residues long. In DNA form, the CDR3 reads TGTGCCAGTTCCCGCAGGGATACGCAGTATTTT. Translating it yields CASSRRDTQYF.

This chain connects TRBV5-5 to TRBJ2-7; D is ambiguous. Germline loops: CDR1 SGHKS, CDR2 YYEKEE (reference sequence). This CDR3 contains 12 residues. V lost 3 bases, J lost 2 bases, and 6 bases lay in between. The CDR3 bases are TGTGCCAGCAGCTCGAGCACCTACGAGCAGTACTTC. Translation gives CASSSSTYEQYF.

The CDR3 region is CASSPPSRIGETQYF. The CDR3, as DNA: TGCGCCAGCAGCCCCCCCTCTCGGATCGGAGAGACCCAGTACTTC. The chain joins TRBV5-1 to TRBJ2-5; unclear D gene. CDR1 is SGHRS, CDR2 YFSETQ, per germline. This CDR3 contains 15 residues. Trimming removed 4 bases at V and 4 bases at J, with 17 bases between.

This chain joins TRBV15 and TRBJ1-1; a weak D match, TRBD1 (6 bases). The CDR3 loop spans 14 amino acids. The germline V gene has CDR1 LNHNV and CDR2 YYDKDF (reference sequence). V shed 4 bases and J shed 6 bases, with 15 bases lying between them. Here the CDR3 reads CATSKGVLAAEAFF. As DNA, the CDR3 is TGTGCCACCAGCAAGGGGGTGCTAGCCGCTGAAGCTTTCTTT. The full variable domain, rest sourced from reference TRBV15 and TRBJ1-1, is DAMVIQNPRYQVTQFGKPVTLSCSQTLNHNVMYWYQQKSSQAPKLLFHYYDKDFNNEADTPDNFQSRRPNTSFCFLDIRSPGLGDTAMYLCATSKGVLAAEAFFGQGTRLTVV.

The chain joins TRBV5-6 to TRBJ2-7; D remains unclear. Deletions cut 1 base from V and 0 bases from J, with 2 bases between. This CDR3 has 12 residues. Germline values: CDR1 SGHDT, CDR2 YYEEEE. CDR3 residues: CASSLHSYEQYF. Written as DNA, the CDR3 is TGTGCCAGCAGCTTGCACTCCTACGAGCAGTACTTC.

The chain carries TRBV5-1 and TRBJ2-1; 13 bases are a match to TRBD2. The CDR3 runs to 15 residues. After removal of 4 bases from V and 10 bases from J, the junction contained 8 bases not matched to a gene. Germline loops: CDR1 SGHRS, CDR2 YFSETQ. CDR3 sequence reads: CASSRTSGSLGEQFF. DNA of the CDR3: TGCGCCAGCAGCCGGACTAGCGGGAGTTTGGGGGAGCAGTTCTTC. Full variable domain (outside the CDR3, taken from reference TRBV5-1 and TRBJ2-1): KAGVTQTPRYLIKTRGQQVTLSCSPISGHRSVSWYQQTPGQGLQFLFEYFSETQRNKGNFPGRFSGRQFSNSRSEMNVSTLELGDSALYLCASSRTSGSLGEQFFGPGTRLTVL.